The 4 T cell receptor beta chains reported below all come from one sample, sequenced in a study of vaccination and CD4 T cells after COVID-19. CD4+ T cells that had been cultured provided DNA sequenced with the Oncomine TCR Beta short-read assay. MiXCR, applied by TCRdb to the PCR reads, yields one record per CDR3 protein. The data contain approximately 9,300 distinct CDR3 sequences, 30% to 45% of them seen just once; the ten biggest clones take up around 15%. Treatment reported: approximately 10-day PBMC culture with coronavirus spike peptide pools or control peptides (ViraFEST assay). Their recognized antigens are unknown. Sequencing was performed on CD4+ T cells from blood, cultured in vitro. The receptors shown here come from a human donor who had recovered from COVID-19.

The J gene is TRBJ1-6, the V gene TRBV20-1; 7 bases align to TRBD1. With V trimmed by 2 bases and J by 15 bases, 13 bases remained unmatched. The CDR3 runs 14 residues. Germline CDR1 and CDR2: DFQATT and SNEGSKA (reference sequence). CDR3 bases: TGCAGTGCTAGAAGAACAGGGGCAGAAACGGGCCTCCACTTT. It specifies CSARRTGAETGLHF.

The V call is TRBV19, the J call TRBJ1-5; 8 nucleotides line up with TRBD1. Per germline, CDR1 LNHDA and CDR2 SQIVND (reference sequence). The CDR3 totals 13 residues. The trim removed 6 bases at V and 9 bases at J, leaving 7 bases unmatched. This CDR3 reads CASRGTGSGPQHF. Here the CDR3 DNA reads TGTGCCAGTAGAGGGACAGGTTCGGGGCCCCAGCATTTT.

This chain uses TRBV6-2 or TRBV6-3 with TRBJ1-5, with TRBD1 identical over 8 bases. V dropped 5 bases and J dropped 0; count of bases not matched to a gene: 9. CDR3 length equals 17 residues. CDR1 and CDR2 from the germline V gene are MNHEY and SVGEGT. CDR3 DNA sequence: TGTGCCAGCAGTCACCACAGGGGGGTTTTTAGCAATCAGCCCCAGCATTTT. Translation: CASSHHRGVFSNQPQHF.

This clonotype was detected only a few times. The J gene is TRBJ2-2, the V gene TRBV15, with 7 positions matching TRBD1. The CDR3 runs to 16 residues. Germline assignment: CDR1 LNHNV and CDR2 YYDKDF (reference sequence). The V segment lost 1 base and the J segment 7 bases; nucleotides outside the gene matches: 9. CDR3 nucleotide sequence: TGTGCCACCAGCAGAGGAACGAAGGGGGCTGGCGGGGAGCTGTTTTTT. Translation: CATSRGTKGAGGELFF.